The 23 T cell receptor beta chains below were found in one sample sequenced in a study of neurological immune-mediated disorders. TCRdb analysed the 5' RACE reads with MiXCR anew, one entry per CDR3 protein. Of roughly 65,000 distinct CDR3 sequences listed, approximately 5.1% were seen once; the top ten hold about 6%. Input material: PBMCs. The receptors stem from a human donor with multiple sclerosis. The donor label of this sample is uncertain.

In its sample, this clonotype was seen many times. The chain carries TRBV20-1 and TRBJ1-1, with D unclear. There are 12 residues in the CDR3. Germline CDR1 reads DFQATT; CDR2 reads SNEGSKA (reference sequence). V lost 2 bases, J lost 2 bases, and 6 bases lay in between. The CDR3 reads CSARYSNTEAFF. The DNA of the CDR3 is TGCAGTGCTAGATACTCAAACACTGAAGCTTTCTTT.

This clonotype was found many times. The rearrangement joins TRBV5-1 to TRBJ2-7; unclear D gene. The germline V gene encodes CDR1 SGHRS and CDR2 YFSETQ. This CDR3 has 14 amino acids. V lost 4 bases, J lost 6 bases, and 17 bases lay in between. The CDR3 DNA reads TGCGCCAGCAGCGCCTGGACCGAAGAGGTCGAGCAGTACTTC. It codes for CASSAWTEEVEQYF.

This clonotype has a count of ten or more. J is TRBJ1-2 and V is TRBV5-1; D is perhaps TRBD1 (6 bases). From germline, CDR1 is SGHRS and CDR2 YFSETQ. Trimming removed 3 bases from V and 8 bases from J, with 20 bases in between. This CDR3 has 15 amino acids. Here the CDR3 DNA reads TGCGCCAGCAGCTCCCAGGGGCCGATAGTAGACGGCTACACCTTC. Encoded protein: CASSSQGPIVDGYTF.

This clonotype was detected ten times or more. The J gene is TRBJ1-2, the V gene TRBV5-1; no reliable D call. V lost 0 bases, J lost 3 bases, and 12 bases lay in between. Germline CDR1 is SGHRS and CDR2 is YFSETQ. This CDR3 is built from 15 residues. The CDR3: CASSLGGAYDYGYTF. DNA for the CDR3: TGCGCCAGCAGCTTGGGGGGAGCCTACGACTATGGCTACACCTTC.

This clonotype has a count of ten or more. The chain links TRBV5-1 to TRBJ2-6; tentatively, D is TRBD1 or TRBD2 (5 bases each). CDR3 size: 14 residues. With 6 bases removed from V and 4 bases from J, the gap between germline ends came to 11 bases. Germline CDR1 is SGHRS and CDR2 is YFSETQ. This CDR3 reads CASTRGLGANVLTF. The CDR3 bases are TGCGCCAGCACACGGGGCCTAGGGGCCAACGTCCTGACTTTC.

The chain links TRBV18 to TRBJ1-3, with 7 bases matching TRBD1. J was trimmed by 3 bases and V by 3 bases; bases with no gene match: 2. This CDR3 contains 14 residues. Germline CDR1 reads KGHSH; CDR2 reads LQKENI. The CDR3 sequence is CASSPGTVGNTIYF. In DNA, the CDR3 is TGTGCCAGCTCACCGGGGACAGTTGGAAACACCATATATTTT.

This clonotype occurred many times. This chain uses TRBV10-3 with TRBJ2-7; D perhaps matches TRBD2 (6 bases). Germline V CDR1 and CDR2: ENHRY, SYGVKD. The germline V and J ends were trimmed by 2 bases and 1 base, with 6 bases remaining between them. This CDR3 is 13 amino acids long. The CDR3 sequence: CAISEAGSYEQYF. CDR3 nucleotide sequence: TGTGCCATCAGTGAGGCGGGATCCTACGAGCAGTACTTC.

This clonotype was observed many times. The chain joins TRBV5-1 to TRBJ1-2; TRBD1 aligns across 9 bases. CDR3 size: 16 residues. V shed 3 bases, J shed 6 bases, and the junction held 12 bases outside the gene matches. Germline V gene sequence: CDR1 SGHRS, CDR2 YFSETQ. The CDR3 here is CASSYNSGTGTDGYTF. The CDR3, as DNA: TGCGCCAGCAGCTACAACTCCGGGACAGGGACAGATGGCTACACCTTC.

This clonotype occurred many times. The rearrangement joins TRBV20-1 to TRBJ2-3, with TRBD2 matching over 8 bases. V lost 3 bases, J lost 2 bases, and 10 bases stayed unmatched. This CDR3 contains 16 residues. CDR1 is DFQATT and CDR2 is SNEGSKA in the germline V gene (reference sequence). The CDR3 is CSASWWRGEPTDTQYF. CDR3 DNA: TGCAGTGCTAGTTGGTGGCGGGGGGAACCCACAGATACGCAGTATTTT.

This clonotype was detected ten times or more. The CDR3 region is CASSRFLAGGKNEQFF. In nucleotides, the CDR3 is TGTGCCAGCAGCCGATTCCTAGCGGGGGGAAAGAATGAGCAGTTCTTC. This sequence joins TRBV9 and TRBJ2-1; 11 nucleotides line up with TRBD2. V trimming: 4 bases; J trimming: 7 bases; junction bases outside the gene matches: 10. CDR1 and CDR2 from the germline V gene are SGDLS and YYNGEE. This CDR3 contains 16 residues.

This clonotype was seen at least ten times. The chain has TRBV7-9 and TRBJ2-1; 9 positions agree with TRBD2. CDR1 and CDR2 (germline): SEHNR, FQNEAQ (reference sequence). The CDR3 covers 17 residues. V was clipped by 3 bases and J by 8 bases; unmatched bases: 14. The CDR3 DNA reads as TGTGCCAGCAGCTTTACAGAGACTAGCGGTTCCTTCGATGAGCAGTTCTTC. This codes for CASSFTETSGSFDEQFF.

This clonotype was counted ten times or more. The chain is built from TRBV27 and TRBJ2-7; TRBD2 matches at 8 bases. Germline-derived CDR1 and CDR2 are MNHEY and SMNVEV (reference sequence). This CDR3 has 14 residues. V shed 5 bases and J 0 bases; nucleotides not matched to a gene: 3. The CDR3, as DNA: TGTGCCAGCAGTCCCGGACTAGCCTCCTACGAGCAGTACTTC. It translates to CASSPGLASYEQYF.

This clonotype has a count of ten or more. The V call is TRBV20-1, the J call TRBJ2-7, with 7 bases identical to TRBD1. Germline assignment: CDR1 DFQATT and CDR2 SNEGSKA (reference sequence). The CDR3 has 14 amino acids. V lost 5 bases and J lost 2; bases outside the gene matches: 9. DNA for the CDR3: TGCAGTGCTTCCCGTCAGGGGGTCACCTACGAGCAGTACTTC. Translated, it gives CSASRQGVTYEQYF.

At least ten counts were recorded for this clonotype. V and J are TRBV5-1 and TRBJ1-1; no reliable D call. V lost 0 bases to trimming and J lost 0 bases, with 3 bases between them. The germline V gene encodes CDR1 SGHRS and CDR2 YFSETQ. CDR3 length equals 13 residues. Here the CDR3 DNA reads TGCGCCAGCAGCTTGGGATTGAACACTGAAGCTTTCTTT. Translating it yields CASSLGLNTEAFF.

The sample holds many counts of this clonotype. The chain carries TRBV9 and TRBJ2-7; tentative D call: TRBD1 (7 bases). CDR1 is SGDLS, CDR2 YYNGEE, per germline. V lost 3 bases and J 1 base, leaving 14 bases between the germline ends. The CDR3 covers 15 residues. For the CDR3, the DNA is TGTGCCAGCAGCGCAGGGGGGCCTTGGTCCTACGAGCAGTACTTC. Encoded protein: CASSAGGPWSYEQYF.

Many counts were recorded for this clonotype. The CDR3 region is CSARDRVRGGDTEAFF. CDR3 bases: TGCAGTGCTAGAGATCGTGTCAGGGGAGGGGACACTGAAGCTTTCTTT. This chain joins TRBV20-1 and TRBJ1-1, with a possible D match to TRBD1 (6 bases). Deletions cut 0 bases from V and 3 bases from J, with 17 bases between. Per the germline V gene, CDR1 is DFQATT and CDR2 is SNEGSKA (reference sequence). The CDR3 consists of 16 residues.

Many counts were recorded for this clonotype. This rearrangement joins TRBV7-6 to TRBJ2-2, with TRBD1 as a possible D gene (6 bases). V was shortened by 2 bases and J by 0 bases, with 10 bases between the two germline ends. The CDR3 consists of 16 residues. Germline values: CDR1 SGHVS, CDR2 FNYEAQ. The CDR3 loop reads CASSLSRGPNTGELFF. For the CDR3, the DNA is TGTGCCAGCAGCTTATCCAGGGGACCGAACACCGGGGAGCTGTTTTTT.

This clonotype was observed many times. The chain has TRBV11-2 and TRBJ2-7; 9 bases fit TRBD1. Germline V gene lookup returns CDR1 SGHAT and CDR2 FQNNGV. There are 15 residues in the CDR3. V lost 6 bases to trimming and J lost 1 base; unmatched junction nucleotides: 7. CDR3: CASREGTGLSYEQYF. As DNA, the CDR3 is TGTGCCAGCAGGGAGGGGACAGGGCTATCCTACGAGCAGTACTTC.

This clonotype was recorded many times. CDR3 DNA: TGCAGTGCTAGAGATCCAGGGACTAAAGGCTACACCTTC. Its translation: CSARDPGTKGYTF. V and J are TRBV20-1 and TRBJ1-2, with TRBD1 as a possible D gene (5 bases). Trimming removed 0 bases from V and 8 bases from J, with 13 bases in between. CDR1 is DFQATT, CDR2 SNEGSKA, per germline (reference sequence). This CDR3 is built from 13 residues.

In its sample, this clonotype was seen many times. V is TRBV5-1 and J is TRBJ2-2, with TRBD1 identical over 11 bases. Germline V gene data show CDR1 as SGHRS and CDR2 as YFSETQ. V trimming: 4 bases; J trimming: 7 bases; junction bases outside the gene matches: 3. The length of the CDR3 is 14 residues. The CDR3 DNA sequence: TGCGCCAGCAGCGGACAGGGGGCAAGCGGGGAGCTGTTTTTT. It encodes CASSGQGASGELFF.

This clonotype showed up many times. The chain is built from TRBV6-6 and TRBJ2-7; D unclear. The germline V gene encodes CDR1 MNHNY and CDR2 SVGAGI (reference sequence). This CDR3 contains 11 residues. V gave up 8 bases and J gave up 1 base, with 6 bases separating them. CDR3 residues: CASRGSYEQYF. CDR3 coding DNA: TGTGCCAGCCGAGGATCCTACGAGCAGTACTTC.

This clonotype has ten or more counts. The rearrangement joins TRBV25-1 to TRBJ2-1, with 9 bases matching TRBD2. Unmatched junction bases numbered 9, after V lost 4 bases and J lost 5 bases. The germline V gene encodes CDR1 MGHDK and CDR2 SYGVNS. The CDR3 is 16 amino acids. CDR3 residues: CASSARLAGPNNEQFF. CDR3 DNA: TGTGCCAGCAGTGCCCGCCTAGCGGGGCCAAACAATGAGCAGTTCTTC.

This clonotype was recorded at least ten times. V and J are TRBV7-6 and TRBJ2-2, with no clear D. V was clipped by 0 bases and J by 7 bases, with 0 bases between them. The CDR3 is 11 residues long. Germline values: CDR1 SGHVS, CDR2 FNYEAQ. CDR3: CASSLAGELFF. The CDR3 DNA reads as TGTGCCAGCAGCTTAGCCGGGGAGCTGTTTTTT.